This T cell receptor (beta chain) was recovered during a study of identical twins. Template switching, a step in the protocol, added a universal primer site, and cDNA carried unique molecular identifiers. One entry per CDR3 protein results from TCRdb running MiXCR on the 5' RACE reads. The sample consists of 700,000 or so distinct CDR3 sequences, 8.5% to 9.5% of them appearing once. This clonotype showed up just a few times. The germline V gene encodes CDR1 KGHSY and CDR2 FQNENV. V was pared by 4 bases and J by 4 bases, with 6 bases of the junction left unmatched. The CDR3 loop spans 15 amino acids. This sample was shared with a second study, whose subject was yellow fever vaccine responses in identical twins.

Sequencing was carried out using PBMCs. The TCR was taken from a woman aged 18-29 years in good health. The chain has TRBV16 and TRBJ1-4; TRBD1 aligns across 7 bases. CDR3 sequence reads: CASSLRDSVNEKLFF. The CDR3 DNA sequence: TGTGCCAGCAGCCTAAGGGACAGCGTTAATGAAAAACTGTTTTTT.